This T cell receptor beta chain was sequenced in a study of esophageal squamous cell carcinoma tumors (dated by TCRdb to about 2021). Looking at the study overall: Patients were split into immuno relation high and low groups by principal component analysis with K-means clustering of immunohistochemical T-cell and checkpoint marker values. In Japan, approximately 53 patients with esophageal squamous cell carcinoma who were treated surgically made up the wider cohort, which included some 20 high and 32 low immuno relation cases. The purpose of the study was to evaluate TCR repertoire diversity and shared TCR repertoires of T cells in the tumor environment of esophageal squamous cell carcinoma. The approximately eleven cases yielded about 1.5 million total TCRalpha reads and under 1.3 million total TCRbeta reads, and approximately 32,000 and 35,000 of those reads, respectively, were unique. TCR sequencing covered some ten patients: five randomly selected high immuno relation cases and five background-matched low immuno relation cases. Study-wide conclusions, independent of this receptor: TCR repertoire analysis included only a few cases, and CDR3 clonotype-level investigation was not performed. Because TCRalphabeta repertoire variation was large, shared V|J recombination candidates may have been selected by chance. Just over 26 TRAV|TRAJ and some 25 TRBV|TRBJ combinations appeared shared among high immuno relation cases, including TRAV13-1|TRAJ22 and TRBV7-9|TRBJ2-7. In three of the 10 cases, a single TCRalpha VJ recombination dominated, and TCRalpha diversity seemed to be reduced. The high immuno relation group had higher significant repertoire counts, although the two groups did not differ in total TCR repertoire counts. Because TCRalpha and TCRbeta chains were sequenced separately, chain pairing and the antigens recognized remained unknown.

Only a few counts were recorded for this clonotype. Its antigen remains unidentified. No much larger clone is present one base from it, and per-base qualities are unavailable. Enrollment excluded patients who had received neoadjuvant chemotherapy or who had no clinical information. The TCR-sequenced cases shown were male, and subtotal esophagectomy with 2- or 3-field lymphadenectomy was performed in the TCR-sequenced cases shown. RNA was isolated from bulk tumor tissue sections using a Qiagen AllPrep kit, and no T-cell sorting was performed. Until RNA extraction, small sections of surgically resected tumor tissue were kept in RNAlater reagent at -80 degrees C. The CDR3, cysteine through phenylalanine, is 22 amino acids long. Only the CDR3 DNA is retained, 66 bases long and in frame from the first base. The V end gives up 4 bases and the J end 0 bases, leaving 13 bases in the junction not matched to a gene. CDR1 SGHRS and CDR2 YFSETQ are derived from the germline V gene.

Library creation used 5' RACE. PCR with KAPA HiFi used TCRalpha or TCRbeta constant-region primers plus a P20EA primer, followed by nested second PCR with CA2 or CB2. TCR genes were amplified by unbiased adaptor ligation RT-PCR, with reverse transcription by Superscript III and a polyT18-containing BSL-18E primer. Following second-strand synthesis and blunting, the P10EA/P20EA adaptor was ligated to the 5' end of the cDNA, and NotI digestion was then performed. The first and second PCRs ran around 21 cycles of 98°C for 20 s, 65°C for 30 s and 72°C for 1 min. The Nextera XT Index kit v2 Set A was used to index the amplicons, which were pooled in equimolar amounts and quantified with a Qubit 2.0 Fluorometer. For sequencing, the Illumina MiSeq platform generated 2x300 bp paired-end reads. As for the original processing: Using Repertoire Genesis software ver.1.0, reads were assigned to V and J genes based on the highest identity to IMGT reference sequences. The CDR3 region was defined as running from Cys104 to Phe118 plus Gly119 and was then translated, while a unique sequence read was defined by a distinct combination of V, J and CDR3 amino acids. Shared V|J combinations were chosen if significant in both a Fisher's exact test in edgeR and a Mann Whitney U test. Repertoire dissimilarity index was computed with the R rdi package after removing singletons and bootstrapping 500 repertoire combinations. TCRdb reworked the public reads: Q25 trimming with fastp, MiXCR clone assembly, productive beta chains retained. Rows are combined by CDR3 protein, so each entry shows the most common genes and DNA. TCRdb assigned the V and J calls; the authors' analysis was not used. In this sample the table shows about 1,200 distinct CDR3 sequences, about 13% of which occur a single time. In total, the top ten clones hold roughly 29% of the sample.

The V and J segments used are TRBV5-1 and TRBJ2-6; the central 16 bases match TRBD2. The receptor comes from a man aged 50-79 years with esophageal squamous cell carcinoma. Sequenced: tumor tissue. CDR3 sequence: CASSGGTSGRAERGSGANVLTF. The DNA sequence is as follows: TGCGCCAGCAGCGGAGGGACTAGCGGGAGGGCCGAGCGAGGCTCTGGGGCCAACGTCCTGACTTTC.